The 32 T cell receptor beta chains listed next were all sequenced from one sample in a study of cytomegalovirus exposure and HLA in healthy donors (dated by TCRdb to 2016 to 2017). Libraries came from the immunoSEQ multiplex PCR assay. The multiplex PCR relied on a mix of 60 forward primers for TCR Vbeta segments and 13 reverse primers for TCR Jbeta segments. TCRdb took over this immuneACCESS table, retaining in-frame rearrangements with V and J assigned. Such tables are incomplete; in checked studies, under half of the missing clones stem from an unresolved V gene, and the remainder is unexplained. Recorded for this sample are some 140,000 clones; roughly three quarters of them occurred a single time. The ten largest clones add up to 2% to 2.5% of the sample. Sequenced input: PBMCs. The source of these receptors is a young man in good health and CMV-seronegative.

This clone was recorded only once. The chain recombines TRBV18 with TRBJ2-7; a weak D match, TRBD2 (5 bases). This CDR3 contains 16 residues. The germline V gene has CDR1 KGHSH and CDR2 LQKENI. The V end was cut by 1 base, the J end by 0 bases, with 13 bases between. This chain's CDR3 is CASSPRAEGSSYEQYF. CDR3 coding DNA: TGTGCCAGCTCACCACGTGCAGAGGGCAGCTCCTACGAGCAGTACTTC.

The chain couples TRBV28 to TRBJ1-1, with TRBD1 as a possible D gene (5 bases). V shed 6 bases and J shed 4 bases, with 12 bases lying between them. The CDR3 totals 13 residues. CDR1 is MDHEN and CDR2 is SYDVKM in the germline V gene. This chain's CDR3 is CASSIGGSTEAFF. CDR3 nucleotide sequence: TGTGCCAGCAGCATTGGGGGGAGCACTGAAGCTTTCTTT.

The CDR3 reads CASNGHTSYEQYF. CDR3 nucleotide sequence: TGTGCCAGCAACGGACACACAAGCTACGAGCAGTACTTC. The chain joins TRBV6-1 to TRBJ2-7; D perhaps matches TRBD1 (5 bases). Trimming took 7 bases from V and 3 from J, leaving 13 bases between them. Germline V gives CDR1 MNHNS, CDR2 SASEGT. This CDR3 is built from 13 residues.

The chain links TRBV2 to TRBJ1-1, with D tentatively TRBD1 (6 bases). The germline CDR1 and CDR2 sequences are SNHLY and FYNNEI. The V end was cut by 5 bases, the J end by 0 bases, with 7 bases between. CDR3 length: 13 amino acids. CDR3 residues: CASSTGLNTEAFF. The CDR3 DNA sequence: TGTGCCAGCAGTACAGGGTTGAACACTGAAGCTTTCTTT.

This chain connects TRBV27 to TRBJ2-7; D is possibly TRBD2 (6 bases). The CDR3 runs to 18 residues. Germline V CDR1 and CDR2: MNHEY, SMNVEV (reference sequence). Trimming removed 5 bases at V and 7 bases at J, with 30 bases between. This chain's CDR3 is CASSLRQSQTSRGGEQYF. The CDR3 DNA sequence: TGTGCCAGCAGTCTCAGACAGTCACAGACTTCCCGTGGGGGGGAGCAGTACTTC.

The V gene is TRBV6-1, the J gene TRBJ1-5, with D possibly matching TRBD1 (6 bases). The CDR3 has 15 residues. CDR1 and CDR2 (germline): MNHNS, SASEGT. V lost 2 bases to trimming and J lost 2 bases, with 10 bases between them. The CDR3 spells CASSEYPGGNQPQHF. The DNA of the CDR3 is TGTGCCAGCAGTGAATACCCAGGGGGCAATCAGCCCCAGCATTTT.

This sequence joins TRBV11-1 and TRBJ2-2; 8 bases line up with TRBD1. Germline V lookup: CDR1 SGHAT, CDR2 FQDESV (reference sequence). The CDR3 runs 17 residues. The V and J ends lost 6 bases and 5 bases, in that order; junction bases with no gene match: 14. The DNA for the CDR3 is TGTGCCAGCAGTCGAGCAGGGGTCAGGGGGCTTACCGGGGAGCTGTTTTTT. Translating gives CASSRAGVRGLTGELFF.

V is TRBV19 and J is TRBJ2-1, with a tentative D call TRBD1 (6 bases). This CDR3 spans 15 amino acids. The germline CDR1 and CDR2 sequences are LNHDA and SQIVND (reference sequence). V lost 4 bases and J lost 13, with 23 bases in between. The CDR3 reads CASSSGPSQGIRQFF. For the CDR3, the DNA is TGTGCCAGTAGTAGCGGCCCCTCACAGGGTATTCGCCAGTTCTTC. The full variable domain, completed using reference TRBV19 and TRBJ2-1, is DGGITQSPKYLFRKEGQNVTLSCEQNLNHDAMYWYRQDPGQGLRLIYYSQIVNDFQKGDIAEGYSVSREKKESFPLTVTSAQKNPTAFYLCASSSGPSQGIRQFFGPGTRLTVL.

The rearrangement uses TRBV18 and TRBJ2-5, with 7 nucleotides matching TRBD1. V was pared by 3 bases and J by 4 bases, with 5 bases of the junction left unmatched. Germline values: CDR1 KGHSH, CDR2 LQKENI. The CDR3 runs to 14 residues. CDR3 in amino acids: CASSPRDSAETQYF. As DNA, the CDR3 is TGTGCCAGCTCACCCCGGGACAGTGCAGAGACCCAGTACTTC.

With respect to this clone: The junction differs from germline at one of its ends, possibly a read error. The V and J genes are TRBV7-9 and TRBJ2-2; D call uncertain. Germline V gene lookup returns CDR1 SEHNR and CDR2 FQNEAQ (reference sequence). The CDR3 contains 16 residues. The CDR3 here is CSSSLVNSANTGELFF. CDR3 coding DNA: TGTTCCAGCAGCTTAGTAAACAGTGCGAACACCGGGGAGCTGTTTTTT. Full variable domain (remainder filled in from reference TRBV7-9 and TRBJ2-2): DTGVSQNPRHKITKRGQNVTFRCDPISEHNRLYWYRQTLGQGPEFLTYFQNEAQLEKSRLLSDRFSAERPKGSFSTLEIQRTEQGDSAMYLCSSSLVNSANTGELFFGEGSRLTVL.

V usage is TRBV29-1 and J usage is TRBJ1-1; D uncertain. The CDR3 is 12 amino acids. Trimming removed 3 bases at V and 1 base at J, with 6 bases between. Germline CDR1 reads SQVTM; CDR2 reads ANQGSEA. The CDR3 nucleotides are TGCAGCGTTGAGCTCGGGAACACTGAAGCTTTCTTT. It yields the protein CSVELGNTEAFF.

This chain links TRBV5-1 with TRBJ2-5; 13 bases are a match to TRBD2. The CDR3 runs to 16 residues. V lost 1 base to trimming and J lost 2 bases; unmatched junction nucleotides: 2. Germline V lookup: CDR1 SGHRS, CDR2 YFSETQ. CDR3 bases: TGCGCCAGCAGCTTGCAACTAGCGGGAGGGCAAGAGACCCAGTACTTC. The encoded protein is CASSLQLAGGQETQYF.

As concerns this clone: Other DNA sequences of this sample code for an identical CDR3. The rearrangement joins TRBV5-1 to TRBJ2-7, with 9 bases matching TRBD2. The CDR3 loop spans 15 amino acids. Germline CDR1 reads SGHRS; CDR2 reads YFSETQ. Trimming removed 0 bases from V and 4 bases from J; junction bases left unmatched: 5. CDR3 DNA: TGCGCCAGCAGCTTGGGTAGCGGGAGTAGTTACGAGCAGTACTTC. It is translated as CASSLGSGSSYEQYF.

The chain links TRBV5-1 to TRBJ2-1, with 7 bases that match TRBD2. The CDR3 runs 15 residues. The germline V gene encodes CDR1 SGHRS and CDR2 YFSETQ. J gave up 3 bases and V 0 bases, and 3 bases lay outside the gene matches. The CDR3, as DNA: TGCGCCAGCAGCTTGGAATTAGCGGGCTACAATGAGCAGTTCTTC. Encoded protein: CASSLELAGYNEQFF.

This clone was seen more than once but under ten times. This chain uses TRBV25-1 with TRBJ1-4; the match to TRBD1 covers 8 bases. This CDR3 comprises 17 residues. With 2 bases clipped from V and 8 bases from J, the junction kept 13 bases outside the gene matches. Germline CDR1 is MGHDK and CDR2 is SYGVNS. Written as DNA, the CDR3 is TGTGCCAGCAGTGAAGGGGCAGGGGGCGTTCGCGGAGAAAAACTGTTTTTT. This translates into CASSEGAGGVRGEKLFF.

The gene calls are TRBV28 and TRBJ1-1, with 11 nucleotides matching TRBD1. In germline, CDR1 is MDHEN, CDR2 SYDVKM. J gave up 3 bases and V 9 bases, and 6 bases lay outside the gene matches. The CDR3 runs to 14 residues. The CDR3 region is CASTGTGGDTEAFF. The CDR3 DNA sequence: TGTGCCAGTACCGGGACAGGGGGGGACACTGAAGCTTTCTTT.

This clone was seen more than once but under ten times. The V call is TRBV21-1, the J call TRBJ2-7; the table assigns TRBD1, which was not confirmed against the DNA. TRBV21-1 is designated a pseudogene. This CDR3 comprises 14 residues. The CDR3 loop is CTSPGGLRRDEQYF. For the CDR3, the DNA is TGTACGTCACCAGGGGGCTTACGGAGGGACGAGCAGTACTTC.

The chain carries TRBV28 and TRBJ2-5; 7 nucleotides match TRBD2. Germline assignment: CDR1 MDHEN and CDR2 SYDVKM. Trimming at V came to 6 bases and at J to 4 bases, leaving 20 bases not matched to a gene. The length of the CDR3 is 18 residues. DNA for the CDR3: TGTGCCAGCAGCGCGACGATCCACGGGACTACCGGGCGAGAGACCCAGTACTTC. Translating gives CASSATIHGTTGRETQYF.

The CDR3 bases are TGTGCCAGCAGCGTAGCGGGAGAGACCCAGTACTTC. It translates to CASSVAGETQYF. The chain carries TRBV9 and TRBJ2-5; D is unclear. The CDR3 contains 12 residues. The germline V and J ends were trimmed by 0 bases and 4 bases, with 4 bases remaining between them. The germline gives CDR1 SGDLS, CDR2 YYNGEE.

The V gene is TRBV29-1, the J gene TRBJ1-1; possibly TRBD1 for D (6 bases). CDR1 is SQVTM, CDR2 ANQGSEA, per germline. V lost 4 bases and J lost 8, with 17 bases in between. This CDR3 is 13 amino acids long. CDR3 protein: CSVAGTLNSEAFF. The CDR3 DNA reads TGCAGCGTTGCCGGGACATTGAATTCGGAAGCTTTCTTT.

This clone was counted between two and nine times. The chain uses TRBV2 and TRBJ2-3; D may be TRBD2 (6 bases). Germline CDR1 SNHLY, CDR2 FYNNEI. The ends were cut back, 1 base at V and 0 bases at J, with 14 bases in the middle. The CDR3 is 17 residues long. DNA of the CDR3: TGTGCCAGCAGTGAAGGGGGTGGGCGGGATAGCACAGATACGCAGTATTTT. Translating gives CASSEGGGRDSTDTQYF.

The chain employs TRBV18 and TRBJ2-7; 8 bases map to TRBD1. Germline V gene lookup returns CDR1 KGHSH and CDR2 LQKENI. The CDR3 covers 13 residues. The J segment lost 5 bases and the V segment lost 4 bases, leaving 4 bases of the junction unmatched. CDR3 bases: TGTGCCAGCTCACAGGACAGGGAACACGAGCAGTACTTC. Translated: CASSQDREHEQYF.

The rearrangement links TRBV28 to TRBJ2-7, with 10 bases that match TRBD1. The germline V gene has CDR1 MDHEN and CDR2 SYDVKM. Losses at the gene ends were 3 bases for V and 3 bases for J; bases not matched to a gene: 5. The CDR3 is 15 amino acids. The CDR3 is CASSFSRDRGYEQYF. As DNA, the CDR3 is TGTGCCAGCAGTTTCTCCCGGGACAGGGGCTACGAGCAGTACTTC.

The chain couples TRBV18 to TRBJ2-1, with 15 bases matching TRBD2. The germline V gene has CDR1 KGHSH and CDR2 LQKENI. V dropped 0 bases and J dropped 9; count of bases not matched to a gene: 0. This CDR3 region has 15 residues. CDR3 DNA: TGTGCCAGCTCACCACCGGGACTAGCGGGAGGTGAGCAGTTCTTC. Encoded protein: CASSPPGLAGGEQFF.

The chain has TRBV9 and TRBJ2-2; D perhaps matches TRBD1 (5 bases). The CDR3 sequence is 15 residues long. The V gene's germline CDR1 is SGDLS and CDR2 YYNGEE. The ends were cut back, 1 base at V and 8 bases at J, with 15 bases in the middle. CDR3 coding DNA: TGTGCCAGCAGCGTATCTCAGGGAAGGGCTGGGGAGCTGTTTTTT. As protein: CASSVSQGRAGELFF.

This clone was counted a few times. The chain is built from TRBV6-5 and TRBJ2-1; 9 bases line up with TRBD1. The CDR3 has 14 residues. Germline V gives CDR1 MNHEY, CDR2 SVGAGI. V was clipped by 9 bases and J by 7 bases; unmatched bases: 10. CDR3 nucleotide sequence: TGTGCCAGTGGGACCGGGACAGGGTTGAATGAGCAGTTCTTC. It codes for CASGTGTGLNEQFF.

The DNA for the CDR3 is TGCGCCAGCAGCCAAGTCACACATAACACCGGGGAGCTGTTTTTT. This translates into CASSQVTHNTGELFF. The V call is TRBV4-1, the J call TRBJ2-2; D not certain. The CDR3 covers 15 residues. Trimming took off 1 base at V and 2 bases at J, with 8 bases between the two ends. CDR1 is MGHRA and CDR2 is YSYEKL in the germline V gene.

CDR3 bases: TGTGCCAGTAGTCAGGGCCGGGGGTACGAGCAGTACTTC. Translating gives CASSQGRGYEQYF. The chain couples TRBV19 to TRBJ2-7, with D possibly TRBD2 on 6 matching bases. The CDR3 length is 13 residues. Germline V lookup: CDR1 LNHDA, CDR2 SQIVND (reference sequence). The V end was cut by 5 bases, the J end by 4 bases, with 12 bases between.

This sequence joins TRBV19 and TRBJ2-1; TRBD1 agrees at 7 bases. This CDR3 spans 16 amino acids. Unmatched junction bases numbered 13, after V lost 5 bases and J lost 6 bases. Germline CDR1 reads LNHDA; CDR2 reads SQIVND (reference sequence). Written as DNA, the CDR3 is TGTGCCAGTAGTCTATATAGTGGGACAGCAATCAATGAGCAGTTCTTC. Translated: CASSLYSGTAINEQFF. The whole variable domain, filled in from reference TRBV19 and TRBJ2-1, reads DGGITQSPKYLFRKEGQNVTLSCEQNLNHDAMYWYRQDPGQGLRLIYYSQIVNDFQKGDIAEGYSVSREKKESFPLTVTSAQKNPTAFYLCASSLYSGTAINEQFFGPGTRLTVL.

The chain carries TRBV11-2 and TRBJ2-7; a possible D gene is TRBD1 (6 bases). The CDR3 is 16 residues long. Trimming removed 5 bases at V and 2 bases at J, with 19 bases between. CDR1 and CDR2 (germline): SGHAT, FQNNGV. CDR3 coding DNA: TGTGCCAGCAGCCTCCACGGCAACAGGGTACCCTACGAGCAGTACTTC. Its protein is CASSLHGNRVPYEQYF.

The chain has TRBV2 and TRBJ1-1, with 9 bases lining up with TRBD1. V shed 7 bases, J shed 0 bases, and the junction held 3 bases outside the gene matches. The CDR3 is 14 amino acids. Germline loops: CDR1 SNHLY, CDR2 FYNNEI. This chain's CDR3 is CASNGQGLNTEAFF. The DNA of the CDR3 is TGTGCCAGCAACGGACAGGGGCTGAACACTGAAGCTTTCTTT.

This rearrangement joins TRBV5-5 to TRBJ2-7; 10 nucleotides agree with TRBD1. This CDR3 spans 14 amino acids. V trimming: 3 bases; J trimming: 4 bases; junction bases outside the gene matches: 4. In germline, CDR1 is SGHKS, CDR2 YYEKEE (reference sequence). The CDR3 sequence: CASSSGTGEYEQYF. Written as DNA, the CDR3 is TGTGCCAGCAGCTCCGGGACAGGGGAGTACGAGCAGTACTTC.